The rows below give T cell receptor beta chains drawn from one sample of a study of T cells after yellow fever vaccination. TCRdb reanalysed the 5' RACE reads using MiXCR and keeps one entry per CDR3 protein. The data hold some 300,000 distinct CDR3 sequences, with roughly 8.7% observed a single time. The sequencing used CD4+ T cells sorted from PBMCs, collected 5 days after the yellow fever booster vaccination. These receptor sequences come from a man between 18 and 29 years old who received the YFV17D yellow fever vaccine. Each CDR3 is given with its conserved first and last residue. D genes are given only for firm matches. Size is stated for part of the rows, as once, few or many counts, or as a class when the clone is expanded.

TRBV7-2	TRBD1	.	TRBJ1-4	CASSLRTGGEKLFF	TGTGCCAGCAGCTTACGGACAGGGGGTGAAAAACTGTTTTTT
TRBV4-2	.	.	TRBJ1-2	CASSQEGAGRGGYGYTF	TGTGCCAGCAGCCAAGAGGGGGCAGGGCGAGGAGGCTATGGCTACACCTTC
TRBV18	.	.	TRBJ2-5	CASSPRTSGRSETQYF	TGTGCCAGCTCACCCCGGACTTCCGGAAGGTCAGAGACCCAGTACTTC
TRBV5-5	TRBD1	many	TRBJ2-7	CASSLTANTGVREQYF	TGTGCCAGCAGCTTGACCGCAAACACAGGGGTACGAGAGCAGTACTTC
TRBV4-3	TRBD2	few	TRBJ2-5	CASSQAGGVTAGEVTQYF	TGCGCCAGCAGCCAAGCCGGTGGGGTTACGGCGGGGGAAGTGACCCAGTACTTC
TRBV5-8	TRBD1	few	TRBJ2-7	CASSTQGQGSYEQYF	TGTGCCAGCAGCACCCAAGGACAGGGAAGCTACGAGCAGTACTTC
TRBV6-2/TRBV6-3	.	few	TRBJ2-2	CASSQSRDTGELFF	TGTGCCAGCAGTCAGTCGAGGGACACCGGGGAGCTGTTTTTT
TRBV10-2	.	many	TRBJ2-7	CASSPDTSYEQYF	TGCGCCAGCAGCCCCGACACTTCCTACGAGCAGTACTTC
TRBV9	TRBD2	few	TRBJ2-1	CASSVAGGPENEQFF	TGTGCCAGCAGCGTAGCGGGGGGGCCGGAGAATGAGCAGTTCTTC
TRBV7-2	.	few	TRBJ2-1	CASSLAQRDQFF	TGTGCCAGCAGCTTAGCGCAGCGCGACCAGTTCTTC
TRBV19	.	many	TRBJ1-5	CASSRSTSQPQHF	TGTGCCAGTAGTCGGAGCACGAGTCAGCCCCAGCATTTT
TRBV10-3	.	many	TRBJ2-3	CAISESGTDTQYF	TGTGCCATCAGTGAATCAGGCACAGATACGCAGTATTTT
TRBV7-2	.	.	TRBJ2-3	CASSSRYPRADTQYF	TGTGCCAGCAGCTCGAGATACCCTAGGGCAGATACGCAGTATTTT
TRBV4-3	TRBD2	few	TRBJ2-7	CASSQERGTSIYEQYF	TGCGCCAGCAGCCAAGAGCGTGGGACTAGTATTTACGAGCAGTACTTC
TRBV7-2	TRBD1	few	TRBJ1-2	CASTKTGGNYGYTF	TGTGCCAGCACTAAGACAGGGGGTAACTATGGCTACACCTTC
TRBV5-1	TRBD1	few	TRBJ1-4	CASSRGDSRNEKLFF	TGCGCCAGCAGCCGGGGGGACAGTCGTAATGAAAAACTGTTTTTT
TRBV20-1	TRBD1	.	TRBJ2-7	CSAYRDRRSYEQYF	TGCAGTGCCTACCGGGACAGGCGATCCTACGAGCAGTACTTC
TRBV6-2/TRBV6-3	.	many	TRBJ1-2	CARKRDYGYTF	TGTGCCAGGAAACGTGACTATGGCTACACCTTC
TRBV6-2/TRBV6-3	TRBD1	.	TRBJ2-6	CASSYRGTAYSGANVLTF	TGTGCCAGCAGTTACCGAGGGACAGCTTACTCTGGGGCCAACGTCCTGACTTTC
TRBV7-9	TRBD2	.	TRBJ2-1	CASSSQGAGPYNEQFF	TGTGCCAGCAGCTCCCAGGGAGCGGGGCCCTACAATGAGCAGTTCTTC
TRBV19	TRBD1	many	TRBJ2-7	CASSRDRGYEQYF	TGTGCCAGTAGCCGGGACAGAGGATACGAGCAGTACTTC
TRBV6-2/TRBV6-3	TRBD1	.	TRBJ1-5	CASSYRTGDLPQHF	TGTGCCAGCAGTTACAGGACAGGGGATTTGCCCCAGCATTTT
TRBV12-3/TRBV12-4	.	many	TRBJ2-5	CASSFSALTQETQYF	TGTGCCAGCAGTTTCTCGGCCCTAACCCAAGAGACCCAGTACTTC
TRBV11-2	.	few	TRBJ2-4	CASSSPPGNIAKNIQYF	TGTGCCAGCAGCTCCCCTCCGGGGAATATAGCCAAAAACATTCAGTACTTC
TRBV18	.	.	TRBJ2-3	CASSPNSGSTDTQYF	TGTGCCAGCTCACCAAATTCAGGGAGCACAGATACGCAGTATTTT
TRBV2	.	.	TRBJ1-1	CASTKGAGTEAFF	TGTGCCAGCACGAAAGGCGCGGGGACTGAAGCTTTCTTT
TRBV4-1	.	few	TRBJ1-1	CASSHRVSGLNTEAFF	TGCGCCAGCAGCCACAGGGTAAGCGGCTTGAACACTGAAGCTTTCTTT
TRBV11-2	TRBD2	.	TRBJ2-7	CASTVAGGGFSYEQYF	TGTGCCAGCACCGTTGCAGGCGGGGGATTCTCCTACGAGCAGTACTTC